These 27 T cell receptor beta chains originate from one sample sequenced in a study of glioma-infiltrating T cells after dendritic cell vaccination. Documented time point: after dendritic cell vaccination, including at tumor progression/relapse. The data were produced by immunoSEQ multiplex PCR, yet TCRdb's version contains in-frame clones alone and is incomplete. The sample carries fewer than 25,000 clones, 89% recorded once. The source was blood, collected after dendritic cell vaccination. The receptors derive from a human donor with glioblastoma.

Written as DNA, the CDR3 is TGTGCCAGCAGCCAAGGTCGGTCAGGGGGCAAGCGGGGGGCATCCTACGAGCAGTACTTC. It translates to CASSQGRSGGKRGASYEQYF. The rearrangement uses TRBV14 and TRBJ2-7; the D gene is possibly TRBD2 (9 bases). Deletions cut 1 base from V and 1 base from J, with 26 bases between. The length of the CDR3 is 20 residues. Germline loops: CDR1 SGHDN, CDR2 FVKESK.

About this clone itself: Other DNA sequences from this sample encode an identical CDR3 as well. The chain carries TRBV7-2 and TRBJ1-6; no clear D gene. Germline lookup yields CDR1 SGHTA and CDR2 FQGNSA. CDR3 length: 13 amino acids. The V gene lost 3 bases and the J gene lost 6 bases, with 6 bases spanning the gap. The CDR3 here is CASSLRLNSPLHF. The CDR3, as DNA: TGTGCCAGCAGCTTGCGGCTTAATTCACCCCTCCACTTT. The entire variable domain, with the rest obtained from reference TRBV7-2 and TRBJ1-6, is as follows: GAGVSQSPSNKVTEKGKDVELRCDPISGHTALYWYRQSLGQGLEFLIYFQGNSAPDKSGLPSDRFSAERTGGSVSTLTIQRTQQEDSAVYLCASSLRLNSPLHFGNGTRLTVT.

The CDR3 coding sequence is TGTGCCAGCAGCGTCCAGGGACAGGGGGCGGATTACTATGGCTACACCTTC. Its protein product is CASSVQGQGADYYGYTF. The chain uses TRBV7-9 and TRBJ1-2; 12 bases fit TRBD1. The ends lost 5 bases at V and 3 bases at J; junction bases unmatched: 10. Germline V gene data show CDR1 as SEHNR and CDR2 as FQNEAQ (reference sequence). The length of the CDR3 is 17 residues.

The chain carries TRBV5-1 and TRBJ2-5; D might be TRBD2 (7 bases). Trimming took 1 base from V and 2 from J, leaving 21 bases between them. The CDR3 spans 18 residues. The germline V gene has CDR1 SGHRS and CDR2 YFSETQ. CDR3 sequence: CASSLRPGGGAGQETQYF. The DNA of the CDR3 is TGCGCCAGCAGCTTGAGGCCTGGAGGGGGGGCCGGGCAAGAGACCCAGTACTTC.

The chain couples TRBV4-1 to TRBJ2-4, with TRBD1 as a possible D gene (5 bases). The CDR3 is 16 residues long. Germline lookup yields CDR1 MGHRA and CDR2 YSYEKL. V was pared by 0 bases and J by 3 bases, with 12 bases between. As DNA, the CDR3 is TGCGCCAGCAGCCAAGACCAGGGTATTGGCAAAAACATTCAGTACTTC. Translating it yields CASSQDQGIGKNIQYF.

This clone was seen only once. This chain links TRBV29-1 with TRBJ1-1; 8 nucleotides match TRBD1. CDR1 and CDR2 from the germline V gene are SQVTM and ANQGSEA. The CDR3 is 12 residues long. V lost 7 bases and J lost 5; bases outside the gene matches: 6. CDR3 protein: CSARQGRTEAFF. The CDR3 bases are TGCAGCGCCCGACAGGGGCGGACTGAAGCTTTCTTT. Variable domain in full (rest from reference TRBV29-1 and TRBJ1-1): SAVISQKPSRDICQRGTSLTIQCQVDSQVTMMFWYRQQPGQSLTLIATANQGSEATYESGFVIDKFPISRPNLTFSTLTVSNMSPEDSSIYLCSARQGRTEAFFGQGTRLTVV.

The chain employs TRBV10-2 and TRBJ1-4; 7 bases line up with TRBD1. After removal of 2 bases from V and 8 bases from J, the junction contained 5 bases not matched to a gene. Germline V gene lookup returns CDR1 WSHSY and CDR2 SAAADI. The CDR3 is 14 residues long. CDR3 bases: TGCGCCAGCAGTGAGAACAGGGGTTGGGAAAAACTGTTTTTT. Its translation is CASSENRGWEKLFF.

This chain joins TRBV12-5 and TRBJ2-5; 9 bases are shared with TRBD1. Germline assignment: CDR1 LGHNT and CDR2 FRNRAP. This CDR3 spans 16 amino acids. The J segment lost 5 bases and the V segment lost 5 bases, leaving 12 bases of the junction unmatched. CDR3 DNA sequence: TGTGCTAGTGGTCTCGCCGGGACAGGGAGGGCCGAGACCCAGTACTTC. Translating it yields CASGLAGTGRAETQYF.

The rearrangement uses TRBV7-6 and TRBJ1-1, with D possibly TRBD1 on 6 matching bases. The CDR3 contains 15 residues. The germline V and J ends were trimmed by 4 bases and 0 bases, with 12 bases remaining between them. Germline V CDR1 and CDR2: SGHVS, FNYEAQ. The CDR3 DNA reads TGTGCCAGCAGCTATACAGGGCTCCTGAACACTGAAGCTTTCTTT. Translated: CASSYTGLLNTEAFF.

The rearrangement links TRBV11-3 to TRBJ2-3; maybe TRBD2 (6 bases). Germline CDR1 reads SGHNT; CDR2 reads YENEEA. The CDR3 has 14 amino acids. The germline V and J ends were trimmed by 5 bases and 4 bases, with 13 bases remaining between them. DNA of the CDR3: TGTGCCAGCAGCGCCGGGAGTGCGGCAGATACGCAGTATTTT. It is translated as CASSAGSAADTQYF.

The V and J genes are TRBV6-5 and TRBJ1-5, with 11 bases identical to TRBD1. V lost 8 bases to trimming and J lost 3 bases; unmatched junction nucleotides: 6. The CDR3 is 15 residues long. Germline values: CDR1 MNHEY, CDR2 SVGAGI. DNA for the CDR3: TGTGCCAGCTCGCGGACAGGGGGCTTCAATCAGCCCCAGCATTTT. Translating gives CASSRTGGFNQPQHF.

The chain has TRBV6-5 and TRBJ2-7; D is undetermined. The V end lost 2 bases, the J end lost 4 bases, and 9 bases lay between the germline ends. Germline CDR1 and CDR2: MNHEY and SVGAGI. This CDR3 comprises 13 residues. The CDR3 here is CASSYRSGYEQYF. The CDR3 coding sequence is TGTGCCAGCAGTTACAGGTCAGGATACGAGCAGTACTTC.

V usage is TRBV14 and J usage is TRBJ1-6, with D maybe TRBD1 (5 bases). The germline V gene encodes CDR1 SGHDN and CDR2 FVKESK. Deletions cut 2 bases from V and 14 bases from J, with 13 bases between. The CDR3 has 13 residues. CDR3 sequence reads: CASSQSQGFSLHF. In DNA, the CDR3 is TGTGCCAGCAGCCAATCTCAGGGTTTTTCCCTCCACTTT.

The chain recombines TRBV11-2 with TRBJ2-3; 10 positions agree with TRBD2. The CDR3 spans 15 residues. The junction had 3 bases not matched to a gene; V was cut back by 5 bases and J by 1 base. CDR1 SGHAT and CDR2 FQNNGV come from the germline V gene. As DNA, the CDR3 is TGTGCCAGCAGCCGCACTAGCGGGGGCACAGATACGCAGTATTTT. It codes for CASSRTSGGTDTQYF.

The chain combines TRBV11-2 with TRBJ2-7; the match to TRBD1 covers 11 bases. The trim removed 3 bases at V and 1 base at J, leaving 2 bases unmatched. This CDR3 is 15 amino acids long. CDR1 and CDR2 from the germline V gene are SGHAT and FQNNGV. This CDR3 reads CASSLGTGGSYEQYF. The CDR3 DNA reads TGTGCCAGCAGCTTGGGGACAGGGGGTTCCTACGAGCAGTACTTC.

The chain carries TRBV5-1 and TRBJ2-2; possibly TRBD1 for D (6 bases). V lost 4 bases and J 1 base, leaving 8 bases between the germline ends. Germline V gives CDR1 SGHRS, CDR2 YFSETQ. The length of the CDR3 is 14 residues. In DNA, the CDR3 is TGCGCCAGCAGCCGGGACATGAACACCGGGGAGCTGTTTTTT. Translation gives CASSRDMNTGELFF.

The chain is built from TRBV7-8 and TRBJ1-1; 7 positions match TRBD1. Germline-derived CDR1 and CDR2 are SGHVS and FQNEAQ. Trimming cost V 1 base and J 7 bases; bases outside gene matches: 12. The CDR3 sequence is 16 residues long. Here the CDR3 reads CASSLVEPGTVGEAFF. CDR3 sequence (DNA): TGTGCCAGCAGCTTAGTTGAACCCGGGACAGTGGGTGAAGCTTTCTTT.

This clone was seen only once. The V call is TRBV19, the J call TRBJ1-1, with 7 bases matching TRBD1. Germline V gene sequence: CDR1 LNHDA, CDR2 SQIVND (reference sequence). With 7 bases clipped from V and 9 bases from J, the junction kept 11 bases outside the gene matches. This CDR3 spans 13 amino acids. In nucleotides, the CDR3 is TGTGCCAGTAACTTGAGGGGGCAGGCTCAAGCTTTCTTT. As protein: CASNLRGQAQAFF. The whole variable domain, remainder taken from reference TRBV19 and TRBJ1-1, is DGGITQSPKYLFRKEGQNVTLSCEQNLNHDAMYWYRQDPGQGLRLIYYSQIVNDFQKGDIAEGYSVSREKKESFPLTVTSAQKNPTAFYLCASNLRGQAQAFFGQGTRLTVV.

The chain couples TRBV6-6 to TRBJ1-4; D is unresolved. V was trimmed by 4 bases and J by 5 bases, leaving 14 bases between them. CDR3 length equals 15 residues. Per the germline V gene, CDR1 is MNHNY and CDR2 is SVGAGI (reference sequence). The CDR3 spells CASSSPGSFNEKLFF. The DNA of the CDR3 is TGTGCCAGCAGTTCCCCGGGGTCTTTCAATGAAAAACTGTTTTTT.

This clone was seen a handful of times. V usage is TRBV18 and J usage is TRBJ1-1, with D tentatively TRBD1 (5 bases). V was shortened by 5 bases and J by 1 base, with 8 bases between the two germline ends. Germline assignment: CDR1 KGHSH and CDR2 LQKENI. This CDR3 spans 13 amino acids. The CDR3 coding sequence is TGTGCCAGCTCAGGGGCCCCGAACACTGAAGCTTTCTTT. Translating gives CASSGAPNTEAFF.

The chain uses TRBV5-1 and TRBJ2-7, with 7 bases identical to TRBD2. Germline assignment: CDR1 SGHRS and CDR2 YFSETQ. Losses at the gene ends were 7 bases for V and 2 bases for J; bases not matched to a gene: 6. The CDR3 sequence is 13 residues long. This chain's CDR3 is CASGTGTTYEQYF. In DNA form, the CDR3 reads TGCGCCAGCGGAACCGGGACTACCTACGAGCAGTACTTC. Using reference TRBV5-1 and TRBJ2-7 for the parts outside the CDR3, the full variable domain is KAGVTQTPRYLIKTRGQQVTLSCSPISGHRSVSWYQQTPGQGLQFLFEYFSETQRNKGNFPGRFSGRQFSNSRSEMNVSTLELGDSALYLCASGTGTTYEQYFGPGTRLTVT.

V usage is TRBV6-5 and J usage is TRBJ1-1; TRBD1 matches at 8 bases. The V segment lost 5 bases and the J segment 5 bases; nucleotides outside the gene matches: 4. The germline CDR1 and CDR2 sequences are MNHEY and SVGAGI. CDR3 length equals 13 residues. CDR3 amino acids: CASSKTGVTEAFF. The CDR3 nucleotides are TGTGCCAGCAGTAAGACAGGGGTTACTGAAGCTTTCTTT.

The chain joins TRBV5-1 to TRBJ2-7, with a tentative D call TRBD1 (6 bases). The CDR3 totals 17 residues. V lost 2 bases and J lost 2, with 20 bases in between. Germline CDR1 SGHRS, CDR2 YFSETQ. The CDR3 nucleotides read TGCGCCAGCAGCTTTGGATTACAGGGAAAGTTACCCTACGAGCAGTACTTC. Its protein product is CASSFGLQGKLPYEQYF.

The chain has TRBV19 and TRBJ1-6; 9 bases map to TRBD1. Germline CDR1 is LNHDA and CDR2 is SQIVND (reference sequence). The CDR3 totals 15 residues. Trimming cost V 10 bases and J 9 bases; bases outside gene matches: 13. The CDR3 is CATTVGDRVASPLHF. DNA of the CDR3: TGTGCCACCACGGTGGGGGACAGGGTCGCTTCACCCCTCCACTTT.

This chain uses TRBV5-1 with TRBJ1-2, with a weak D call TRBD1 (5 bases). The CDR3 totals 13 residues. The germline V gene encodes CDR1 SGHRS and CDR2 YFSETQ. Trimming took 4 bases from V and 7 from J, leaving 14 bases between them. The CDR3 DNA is TGCGCCAGCAGCCAGGAACGGAGGGGTGGCTACACCTTC. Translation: CASSQERRGGYTF.

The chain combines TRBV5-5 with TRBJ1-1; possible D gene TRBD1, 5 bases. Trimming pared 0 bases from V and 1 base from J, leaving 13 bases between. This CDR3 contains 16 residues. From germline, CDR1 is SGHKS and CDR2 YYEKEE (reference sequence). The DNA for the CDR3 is TGTGCCAGCAGCTTGGCCAGTAGGGGATCGAACACTGAAGCTTTCTTT. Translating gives CASSLASRGSNTEAFF. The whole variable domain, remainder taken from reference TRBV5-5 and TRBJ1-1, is DAGVTQSPTHLIKTRGQQVTLRCSPISGHKSVSWYQQVLGQGPQFIFQYYEKEERGRGNFPDRFSARQFPNYSSELNVNALLLGDSALYLCASSLASRGSNTEAFFGQGTRLTVV.

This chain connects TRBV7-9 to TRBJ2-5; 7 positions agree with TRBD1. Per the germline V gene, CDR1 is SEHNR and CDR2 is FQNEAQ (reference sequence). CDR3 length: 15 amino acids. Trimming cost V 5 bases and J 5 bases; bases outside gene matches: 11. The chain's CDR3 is CASSPDRTGGETQYF. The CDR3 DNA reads TGTGCCAGCAGCCCGGACAGGACAGGAGGCGAGACCCAGTACTTC.